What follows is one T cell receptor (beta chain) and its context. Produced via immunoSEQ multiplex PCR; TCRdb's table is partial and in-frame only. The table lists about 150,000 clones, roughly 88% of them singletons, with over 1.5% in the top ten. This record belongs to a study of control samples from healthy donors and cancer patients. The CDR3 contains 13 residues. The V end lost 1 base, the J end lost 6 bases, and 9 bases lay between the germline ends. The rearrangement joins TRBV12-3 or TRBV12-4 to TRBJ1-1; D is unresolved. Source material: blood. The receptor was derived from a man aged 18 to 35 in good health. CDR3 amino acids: CASSLDWAAEAFF. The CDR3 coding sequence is TGTGCCAGCAGTTTAGATTGGGCAGCTGAAGCTTTCTTT.